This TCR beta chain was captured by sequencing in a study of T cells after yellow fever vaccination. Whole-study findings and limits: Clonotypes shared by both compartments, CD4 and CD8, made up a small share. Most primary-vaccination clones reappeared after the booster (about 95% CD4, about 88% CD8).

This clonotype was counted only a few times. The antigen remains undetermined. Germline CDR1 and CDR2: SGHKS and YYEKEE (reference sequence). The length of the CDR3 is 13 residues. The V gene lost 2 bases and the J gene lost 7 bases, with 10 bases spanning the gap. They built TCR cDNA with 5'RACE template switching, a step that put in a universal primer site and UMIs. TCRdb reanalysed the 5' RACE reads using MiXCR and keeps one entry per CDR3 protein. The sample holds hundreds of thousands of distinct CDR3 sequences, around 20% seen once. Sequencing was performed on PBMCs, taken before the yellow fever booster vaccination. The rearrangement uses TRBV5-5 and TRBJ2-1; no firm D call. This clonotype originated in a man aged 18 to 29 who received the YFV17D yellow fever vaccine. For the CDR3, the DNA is TGTGCCAGCAGCTTCGGGCTAGTGAATGAGCAGTTCTTC. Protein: CASSFGLVNEQFF.